This TCR beta chain is drawn from a study of T-cell reconstitution after alpha-beta-depleted transplantation in children. Study-wide results and caveats: By one year post-transplant, T-cell counts and diversity largely arose from T cells that were newly produced. At around two months after transplant, the alpha-beta T cells were reportedly derived from several hundred expanded clones that came from non-depleted graft cells.

The germline V gene encodes CDR1 SEHNR and CDR2 FQNEAQ (reference sequence). CDR3 size: 15 residues. V lost 2 bases and J lost 1, with 9 bases in between. Unique molecular identifiers were incorporated when the TCRbeta library was constructed. Each CDR3 protein gets one entry after TCRdb re-called the PCR reads with MiXCR. This table has some 110,000 distinct CDR3 sequences, 10% appearing once. Points on this clonotype: The antigen remains undetermined.

The sample in question was PBMCs, obtained before TCRalphabeta/CD19-depleted stem cell transplant. This receptor was obtained from a boy aged 2-9 years with acute lymphoblastic leukemia, due to receive a stem cell transplant. The chain employs TRBV7-9 and TRBJ1-5; possible D gene TRBD1, 5 bases. CDR3 nucleotides: TGTGCCAGCAGCTTAATGGGGGGAAGCAATCAGCCCCAGCATTTT. It encodes CASSLMGGSNQPQHF.